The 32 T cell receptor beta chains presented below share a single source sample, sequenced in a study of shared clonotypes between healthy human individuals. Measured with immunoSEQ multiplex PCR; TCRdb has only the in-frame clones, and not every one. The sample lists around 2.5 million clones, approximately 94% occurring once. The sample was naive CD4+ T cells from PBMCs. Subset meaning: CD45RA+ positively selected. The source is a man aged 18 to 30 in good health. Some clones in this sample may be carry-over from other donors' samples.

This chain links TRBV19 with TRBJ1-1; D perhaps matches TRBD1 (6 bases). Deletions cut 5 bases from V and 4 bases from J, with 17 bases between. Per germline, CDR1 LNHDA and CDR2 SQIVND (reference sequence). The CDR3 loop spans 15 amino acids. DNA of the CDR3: TGTGCCAGTAGTCCCCTTGAGGGGGACGGCACTGAAGCTTTCTTT. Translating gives CASSPLEGDGTEAFF.

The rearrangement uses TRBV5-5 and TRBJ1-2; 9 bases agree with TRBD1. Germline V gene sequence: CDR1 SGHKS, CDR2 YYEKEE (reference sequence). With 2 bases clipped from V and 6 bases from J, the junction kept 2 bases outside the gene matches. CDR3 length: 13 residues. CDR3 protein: CASSFGTGNGYTF. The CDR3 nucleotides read TGTGCCAGCAGCTTCGGGACAGGGAATGGCTACACCTTC.

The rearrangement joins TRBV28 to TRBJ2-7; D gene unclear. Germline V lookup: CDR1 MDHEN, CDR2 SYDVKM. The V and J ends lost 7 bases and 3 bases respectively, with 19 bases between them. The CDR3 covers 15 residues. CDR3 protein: CASTAAAQNHYEQYF. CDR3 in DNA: TGTGCCAGCACCGCCGCAGCACAGAACCACTACGAGCAGTACTTC.

CDR3 protein: CASSSTGTSGKGLPSTDTQYF. CDR3 sequence (DNA): TGCGCCAGCAGCTCAACCGGGACTAGCGGGAAGGGCCTCCCCAGCACAGATACGCAGTATTTT. The rearrangement joins TRBV5-1 to TRBJ2-3, with 13 nucleotides matching TRBD2. Looked up from germline, CDR1 is SGHRS and CDR2 is YFSETQ. Trimming cost V 3 bases and J 0 bases; bases outside gene matches: 16. The CDR3 covers 21 residues.

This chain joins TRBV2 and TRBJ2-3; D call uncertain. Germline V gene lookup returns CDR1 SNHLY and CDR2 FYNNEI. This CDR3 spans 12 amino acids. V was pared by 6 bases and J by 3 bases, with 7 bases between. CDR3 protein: CASRLLTDTQYF. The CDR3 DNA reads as TGTGCCAGCAGACTCCTTACAGATACGCAGTATTTT.

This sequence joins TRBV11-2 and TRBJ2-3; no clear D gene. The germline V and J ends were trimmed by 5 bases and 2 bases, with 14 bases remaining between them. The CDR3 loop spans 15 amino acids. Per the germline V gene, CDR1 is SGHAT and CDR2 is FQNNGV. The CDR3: CASSRASETTDTQYF. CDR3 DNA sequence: TGTGCCAGCAGCCGTGCTTCGGAGACCACAGATACGCAGTATTTT.

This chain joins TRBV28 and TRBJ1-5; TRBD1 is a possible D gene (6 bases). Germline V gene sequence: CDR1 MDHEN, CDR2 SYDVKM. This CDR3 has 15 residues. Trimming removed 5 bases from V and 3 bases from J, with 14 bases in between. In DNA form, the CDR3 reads TGTGCCAGCAGTCGACAGGACTTGGACAATCAGCCCCAGCATTTT. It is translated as CASSRQDLDNQPQHF.

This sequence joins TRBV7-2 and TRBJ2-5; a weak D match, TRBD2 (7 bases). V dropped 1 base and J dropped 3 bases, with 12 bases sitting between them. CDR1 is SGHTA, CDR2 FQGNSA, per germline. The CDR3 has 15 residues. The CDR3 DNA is TGTGCCAGCAGCTTAGTCGTAGGGGGGGAAGAGACCCAGTACTTC. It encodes CASSLVVGGEETQYF.

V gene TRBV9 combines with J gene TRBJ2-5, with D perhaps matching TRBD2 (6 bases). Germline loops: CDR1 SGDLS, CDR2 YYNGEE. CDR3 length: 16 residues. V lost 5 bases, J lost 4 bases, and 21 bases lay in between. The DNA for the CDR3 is TGTGCCAGCAGTCTCAGGCATGGCCCGCGGGGAGAGACCCAGTACTTC. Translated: CASSLRHGPRGETQYF. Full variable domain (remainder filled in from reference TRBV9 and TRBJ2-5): DSGVTQTPKHLITATGQRVTLRCSPRSGDLSVYWYQQSLDQGLQFLIQYYNGEERAKGNILERFSAQQFPDLHSELNLSSLELGDSALYFCASSLRHGPRGETQYFGPGTRLLVL.

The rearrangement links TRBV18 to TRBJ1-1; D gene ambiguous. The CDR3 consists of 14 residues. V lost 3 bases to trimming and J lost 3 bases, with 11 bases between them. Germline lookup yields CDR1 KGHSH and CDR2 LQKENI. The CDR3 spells CASSPTSKDTEAFF. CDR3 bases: TGTGCCAGCTCACCGACGAGCAAAGACACTGAAGCTTTCTTT. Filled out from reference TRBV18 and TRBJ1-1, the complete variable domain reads NAGVMQNPRHLVRRRGQEARLRCSPMKGHSHVYWYRQLPEEGLKFMVYLQKENIIDESGMPKERFSAEFPKEGPSILRIQQVVRGDSAAYFCASSPTSKDTEAFFGQGTRLTVV.

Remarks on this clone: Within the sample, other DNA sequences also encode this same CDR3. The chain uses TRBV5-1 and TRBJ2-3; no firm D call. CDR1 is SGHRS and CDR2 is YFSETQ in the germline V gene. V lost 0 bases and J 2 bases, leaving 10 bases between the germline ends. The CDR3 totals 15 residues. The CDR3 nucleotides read TGCGCCAGCAGCTTGGATCGTGGGGACACAGATACGCAGTATTTT. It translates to CASSLDRGDTDTQYF.

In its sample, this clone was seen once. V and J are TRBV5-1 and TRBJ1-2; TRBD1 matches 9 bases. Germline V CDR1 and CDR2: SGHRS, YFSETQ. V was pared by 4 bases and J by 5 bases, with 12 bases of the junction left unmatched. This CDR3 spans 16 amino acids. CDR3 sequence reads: CASSPETGQGFYGYTF. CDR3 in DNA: TGCGCCAGCAGCCCAGAAACGGGACAGGGTTTTTATGGCTACACCTTC.

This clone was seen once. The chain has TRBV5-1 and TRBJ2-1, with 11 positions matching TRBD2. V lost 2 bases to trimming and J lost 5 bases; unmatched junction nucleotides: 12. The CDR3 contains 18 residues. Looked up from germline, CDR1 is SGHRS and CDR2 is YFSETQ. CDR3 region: CASSFLASGRYFDNEQFF. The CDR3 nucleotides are TGCGCCAGCAGCTTTTTGGCTAGCGGGAGGTATTTTGACAATGAGCAGTTCTTC.

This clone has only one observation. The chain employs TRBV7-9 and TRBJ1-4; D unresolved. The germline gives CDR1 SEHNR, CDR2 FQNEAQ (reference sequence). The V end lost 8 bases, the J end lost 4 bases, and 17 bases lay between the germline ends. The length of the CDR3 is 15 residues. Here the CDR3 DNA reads TGTGCCAGCGGCGGAGTGGGCCGCCTTAATGAAAAACTGTTTTTT. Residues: CASGGVGRLNEKLFF.

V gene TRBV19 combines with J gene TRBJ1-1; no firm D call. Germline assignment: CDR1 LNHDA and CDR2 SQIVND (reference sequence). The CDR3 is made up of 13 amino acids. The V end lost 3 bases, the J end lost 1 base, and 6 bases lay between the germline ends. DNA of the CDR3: TGTGCCAGTAGTATGATGGGGAACACTGAAGCTTTCTTT. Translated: CASSMMGNTEAFF.

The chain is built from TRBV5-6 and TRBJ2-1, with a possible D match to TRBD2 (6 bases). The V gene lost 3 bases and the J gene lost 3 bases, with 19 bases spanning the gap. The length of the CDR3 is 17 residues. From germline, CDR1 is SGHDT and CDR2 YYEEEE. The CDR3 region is CASSYSRDSSGYNEQFF. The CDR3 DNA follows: TGTGCCAGCAGCTACTCGAGGGACTCCTCCGGCTACAATGAGCAGTTCTTC.

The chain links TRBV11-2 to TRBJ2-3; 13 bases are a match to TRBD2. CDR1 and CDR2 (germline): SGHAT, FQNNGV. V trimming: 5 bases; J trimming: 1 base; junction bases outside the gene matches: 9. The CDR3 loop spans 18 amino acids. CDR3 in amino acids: CASSAGTSGILGTDTQYF. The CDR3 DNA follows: TGTGCCAGCAGCGCAGGGACTAGCGGGATATTGGGCACAGATACGCAGTATTTT.

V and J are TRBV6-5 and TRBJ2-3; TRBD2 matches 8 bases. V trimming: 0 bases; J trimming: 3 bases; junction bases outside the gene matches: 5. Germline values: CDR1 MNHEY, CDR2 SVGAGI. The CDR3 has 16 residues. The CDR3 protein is CASSYSSSGATDTQYF. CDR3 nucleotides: TGTGCCAGCAGTTACTCGAGTAGCGGGGCGACAGATACGCAGTATTTT.

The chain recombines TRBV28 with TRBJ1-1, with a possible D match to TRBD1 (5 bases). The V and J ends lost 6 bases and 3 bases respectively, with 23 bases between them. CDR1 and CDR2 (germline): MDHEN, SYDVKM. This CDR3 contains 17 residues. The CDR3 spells CASRLARNWGEDTEAFF. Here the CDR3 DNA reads TGTGCCAGCAGGCTCGCTAGGAATTGGGGGGAGGACACTGAAGCTTTCTTT.

CDR3 residues: CASSQEGQGSTEAFF. CDR3 DNA sequence: TGCGCCAGCAGCCAAGAGGGACAGGGGAGCACTGAAGCTTTCTTT. The gene calls are TRBV4-1 and TRBJ1-1; TRBD1 agrees at 10 bases. This CDR3 is built from 15 residues. Germline V gene sequence: CDR1 MGHRA, CDR2 YSYEKL. V shed 0 bases and J 4 bases; nucleotides not matched to a gene: 2.

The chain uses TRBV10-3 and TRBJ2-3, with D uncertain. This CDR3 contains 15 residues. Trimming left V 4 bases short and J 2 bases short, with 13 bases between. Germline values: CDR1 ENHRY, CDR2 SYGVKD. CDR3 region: CAISGGRGATDTQYF. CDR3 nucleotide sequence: TGTGCCATCAGTGGAGGTAGAGGCGCCACAGATACGCAGTATTTT.

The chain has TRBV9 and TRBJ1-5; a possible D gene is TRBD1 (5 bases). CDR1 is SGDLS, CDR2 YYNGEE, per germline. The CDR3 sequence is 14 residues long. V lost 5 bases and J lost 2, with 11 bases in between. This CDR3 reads CASSGDGRNQPQHF. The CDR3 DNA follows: TGTGCCAGCAGTGGGGACGGCCGCAATCAGCCCCAGCATTTT.

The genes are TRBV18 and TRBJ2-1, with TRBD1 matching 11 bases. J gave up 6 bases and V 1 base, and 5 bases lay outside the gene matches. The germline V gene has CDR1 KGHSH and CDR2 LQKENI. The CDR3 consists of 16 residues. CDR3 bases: TGTGCCAGCTCACCACTTGGGACAGGGGGAGGCAATGAGCAGTTCTTC. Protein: CASSPLGTGGGNEQFF.

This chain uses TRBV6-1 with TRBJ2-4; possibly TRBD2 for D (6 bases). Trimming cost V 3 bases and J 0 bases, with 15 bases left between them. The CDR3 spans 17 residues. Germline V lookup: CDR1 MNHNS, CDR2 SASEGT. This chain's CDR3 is CASSDFGGMIAKNIQYF. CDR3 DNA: TGTGCCAGCAGTGATTTTGGCGGGATGATAGCCAAAAACATTCAGTACTTC.

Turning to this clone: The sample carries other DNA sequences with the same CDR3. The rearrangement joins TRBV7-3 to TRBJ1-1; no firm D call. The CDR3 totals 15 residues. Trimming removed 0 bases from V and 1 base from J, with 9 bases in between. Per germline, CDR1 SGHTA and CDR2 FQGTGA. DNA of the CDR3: TGTGCCAGCAGCTTAACTCCGGGAGGGAACACTGAAGCTTTCTTT. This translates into CASSLTPGGNTEAFF. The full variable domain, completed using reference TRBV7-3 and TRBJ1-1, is GAGVSQTPSNKVTEKGKYVELRCDPISGHTALYWYRQSLGQGPEFLIYFQGTGAADDSGLPNDRFFAVRPEGSVSTLKIQRTERGDSAVYLCASSLTPGGNTEAFFGQGTRLTVV.

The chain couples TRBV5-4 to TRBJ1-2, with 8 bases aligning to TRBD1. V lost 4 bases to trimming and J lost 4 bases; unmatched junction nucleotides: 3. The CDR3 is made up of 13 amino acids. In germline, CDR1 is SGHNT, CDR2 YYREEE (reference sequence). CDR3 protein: CASSVTGAYGYTF. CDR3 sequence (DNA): TGTGCCAGCAGCGTGACAGGGGCCTATGGCTACACCTTC.

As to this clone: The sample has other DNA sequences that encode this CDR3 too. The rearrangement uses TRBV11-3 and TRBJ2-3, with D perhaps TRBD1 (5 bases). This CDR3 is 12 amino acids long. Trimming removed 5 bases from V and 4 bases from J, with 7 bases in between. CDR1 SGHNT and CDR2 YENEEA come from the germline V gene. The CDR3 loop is CASSRGSDTQYF. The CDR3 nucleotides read TGTGCCAGCAGCAGGGGATCAGATACGCAGTATTTT.

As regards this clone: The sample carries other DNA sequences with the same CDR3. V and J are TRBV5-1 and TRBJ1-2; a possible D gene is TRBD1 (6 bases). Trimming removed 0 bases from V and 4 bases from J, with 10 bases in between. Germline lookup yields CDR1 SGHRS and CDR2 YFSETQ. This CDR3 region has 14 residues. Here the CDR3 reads CASSLGGLGYGYTF. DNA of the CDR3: TGCGCCAGCAGCTTGGGGGGGCTAGGCTATGGCTACACCTTC.

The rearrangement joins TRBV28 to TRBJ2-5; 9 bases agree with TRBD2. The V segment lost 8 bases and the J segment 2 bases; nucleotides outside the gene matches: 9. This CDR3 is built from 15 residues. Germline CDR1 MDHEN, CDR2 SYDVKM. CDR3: CASGAGGLAQETQYF. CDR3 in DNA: TGTGCCAGCGGCGCCGGCGGACTAGCGCAAGAGACCCAGTACTTC.

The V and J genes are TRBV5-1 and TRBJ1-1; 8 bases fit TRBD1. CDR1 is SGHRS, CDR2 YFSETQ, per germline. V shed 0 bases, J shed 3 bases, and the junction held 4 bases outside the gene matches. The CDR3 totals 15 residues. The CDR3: CASSLGTGWDTEAFF. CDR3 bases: TGCGCCAGCAGCTTGGGGACAGGGTGGGACACTGAAGCTTTCTTT.

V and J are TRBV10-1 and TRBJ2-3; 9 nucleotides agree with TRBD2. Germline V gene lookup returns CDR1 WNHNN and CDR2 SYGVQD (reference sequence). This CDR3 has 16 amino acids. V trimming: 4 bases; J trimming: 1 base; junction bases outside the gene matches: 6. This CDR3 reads CASSGASGVGTDTQYF. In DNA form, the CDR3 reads TGCGCCAGCAGTGGTGCTAGCGGGGTGGGCACAGATACGCAGTATTTT.

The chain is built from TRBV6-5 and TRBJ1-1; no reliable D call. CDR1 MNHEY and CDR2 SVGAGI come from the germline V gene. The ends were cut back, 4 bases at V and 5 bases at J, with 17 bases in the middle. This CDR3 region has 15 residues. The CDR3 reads CASSFAGEVGTEAFF. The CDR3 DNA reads TGTGCCAGCAGTTTCGCTGGGGAGGTAGGGACTGAAGCTTTCTTT.